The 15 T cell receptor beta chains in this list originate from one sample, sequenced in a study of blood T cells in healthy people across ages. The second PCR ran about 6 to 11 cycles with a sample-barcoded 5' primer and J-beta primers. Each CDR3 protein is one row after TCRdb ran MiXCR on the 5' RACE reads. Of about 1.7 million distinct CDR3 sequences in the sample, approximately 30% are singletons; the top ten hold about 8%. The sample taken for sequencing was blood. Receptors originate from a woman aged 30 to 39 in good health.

CDR3 in DNA: TGTGCCTGGCGGGACAGGGGGCGAGGCAATCAGCCCCAGCATTTT. Encoded protein: CAWRDRGRGNQPQHF. The J gene is TRBJ1-5, the V gene TRBV30, with 12 bases fitting TRBD1. Per germline, CDR1 GTSNPN and CDR2 SVGIG (reference sequence). The length of the CDR3 is 15 residues. V shed 5 bases and J 2 bases; nucleotides not matched to a gene: 4.

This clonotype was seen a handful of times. The CDR3 protein is CASSYTSSATYNEQYF. The CDR3 DNA follows: TGTGCCAGCAGTTACACCTCTAGCGCCACCTACAATGAGCAGTACTTC. This chain uses TRBV6-5 with TRBJ2-7, with a possible D match to TRBD2 (6 bases). The ends were cut back, 2 bases at V and 7 bases at J, with 21 bases in the middle. The CDR3 extends over 16 amino acids. The germline V gene encodes CDR1 MNHEY and CDR2 SVGAGI.

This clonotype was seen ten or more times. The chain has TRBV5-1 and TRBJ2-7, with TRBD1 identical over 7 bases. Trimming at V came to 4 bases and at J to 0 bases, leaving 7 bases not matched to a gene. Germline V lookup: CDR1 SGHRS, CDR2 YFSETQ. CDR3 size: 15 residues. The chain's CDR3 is CASSGPGQSSYEQYF. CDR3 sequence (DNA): TGCGCCAGCAGCGGACCGGGACAGAGCTCCTACGAGCAGTACTTC.

This CDR3 reads CASTSARGPGEQYF. As DNA, the CDR3 is TGTGCCAGCACCTCTGCCCGGGGTCCCGGGGAGCAGTACTTC. The V and J genes are TRBV2 and TRBJ2-7; tentative D call: TRBD2 (5 bases). The V gene's germline CDR1 is SNHLY and CDR2 FYNNEI. With 7 bases removed from V and 7 bases from J, the gap between germline ends came to 20 bases. The CDR3 consists of 14 residues. The variable domain in full, with the rest retrieved from reference TRBV2 and TRBJ2-7, is EPEVTQTPSHQVTQMGQEVILRCVPISNHLYFYWYRQILGQKVEFLVSFYNNEISEKSEIFDDQFSVERPDGSNFTLKIRSTKLEDSAMYFCASTSARGPGEQYFGPGTRLTVT.

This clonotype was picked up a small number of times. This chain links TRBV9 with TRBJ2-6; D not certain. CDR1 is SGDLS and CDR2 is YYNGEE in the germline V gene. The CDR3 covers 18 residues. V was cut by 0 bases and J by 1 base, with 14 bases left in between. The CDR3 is CASSVGVRRDSGANVLTF. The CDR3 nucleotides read TGTGCCAGCAGCGTAGGGGTTAGAAGAGATTCTGGGGCCAACGTCCTGACTTTC.

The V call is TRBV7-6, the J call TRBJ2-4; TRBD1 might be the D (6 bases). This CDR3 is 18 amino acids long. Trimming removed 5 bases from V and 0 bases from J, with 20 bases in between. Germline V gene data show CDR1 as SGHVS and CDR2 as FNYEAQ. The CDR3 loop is CASSPGHRVIAAKNIQYF. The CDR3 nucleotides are TGTGCCAGCAGCCCCGGACACAGGGTTATAGCAGCCAAAAACATTCAGTACTTC. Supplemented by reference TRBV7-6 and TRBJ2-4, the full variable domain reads GAGVSQSPRYKVTKRGQDVALRCDPISGHVSLYWYRQALGQGPEFLTYFNYEAQQDKSGLPNDRFSAERPEGSISTLTIQRTEQRDSAMYRCASSPGHRVIAAKNIQYFGAGTRLSVL.

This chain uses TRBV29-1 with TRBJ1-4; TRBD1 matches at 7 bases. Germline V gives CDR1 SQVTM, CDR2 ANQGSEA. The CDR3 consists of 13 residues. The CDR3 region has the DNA TGCATCGGTGGCGGGACAGTTAATGAAAAACTGTTTTTT. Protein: CIGGGTVNEKLFF.

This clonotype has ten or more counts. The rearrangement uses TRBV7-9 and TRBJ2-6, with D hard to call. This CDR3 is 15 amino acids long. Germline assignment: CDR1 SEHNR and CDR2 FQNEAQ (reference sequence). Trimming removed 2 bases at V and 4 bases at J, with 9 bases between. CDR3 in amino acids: CASSLRVAGANVLTF. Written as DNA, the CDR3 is TGTGCCAGCAGCTTACGAGTCGCGGGGGCCAACGTCCTGACTTTC.

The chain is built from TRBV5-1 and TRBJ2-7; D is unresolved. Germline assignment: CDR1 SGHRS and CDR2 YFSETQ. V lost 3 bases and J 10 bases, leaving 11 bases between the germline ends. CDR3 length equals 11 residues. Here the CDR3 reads CASSWMGSQYF. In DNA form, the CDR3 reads TGCGCCAGCAGCTGGATGGGTTCCCAGTACTTC.

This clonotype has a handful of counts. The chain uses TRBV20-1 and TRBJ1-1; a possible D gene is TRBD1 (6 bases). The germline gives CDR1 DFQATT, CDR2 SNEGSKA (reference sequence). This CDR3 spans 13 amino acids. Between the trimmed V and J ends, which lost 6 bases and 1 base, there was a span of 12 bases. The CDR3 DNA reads TGCAGTGCCACCCGGACAGCGAACACTGAAGCTTTCTTT. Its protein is CSATRTANTEAFF.

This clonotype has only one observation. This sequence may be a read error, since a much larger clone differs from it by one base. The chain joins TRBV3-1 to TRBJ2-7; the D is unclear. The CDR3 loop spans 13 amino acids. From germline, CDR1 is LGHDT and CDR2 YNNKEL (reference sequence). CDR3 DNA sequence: TGTGCCAGCAGCGACGGTCCGTCCTGCGAGCAGTACTTC. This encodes CASSDGPSCEQYF.

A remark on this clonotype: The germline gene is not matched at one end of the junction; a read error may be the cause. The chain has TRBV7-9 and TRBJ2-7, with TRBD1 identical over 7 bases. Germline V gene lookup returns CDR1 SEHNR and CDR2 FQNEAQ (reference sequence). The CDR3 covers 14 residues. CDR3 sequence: CASSGTVSSYGQYF. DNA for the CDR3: TGTGCCAGCAGCGGGACAGTTAGCTCCTACGGGCAGTACTTC.

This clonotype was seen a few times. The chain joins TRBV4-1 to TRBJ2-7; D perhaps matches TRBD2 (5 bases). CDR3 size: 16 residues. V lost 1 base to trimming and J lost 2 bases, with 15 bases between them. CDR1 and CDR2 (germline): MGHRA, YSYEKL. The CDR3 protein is CASSQVGKGSPYEQYF. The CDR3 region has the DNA TGCGCCAGCAGCCAAGTGGGTAAAGGGAGTCCCTACGAGCAGTACTTC.

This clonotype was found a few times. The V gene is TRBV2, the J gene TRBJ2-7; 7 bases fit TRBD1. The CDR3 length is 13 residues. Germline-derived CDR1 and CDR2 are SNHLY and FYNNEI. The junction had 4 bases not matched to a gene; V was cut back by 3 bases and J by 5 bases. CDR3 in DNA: TGTGCCAGCAGTGAGCTGACAGGGAACGAGCAGTACTTC. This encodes CASSELTGNEQYF.

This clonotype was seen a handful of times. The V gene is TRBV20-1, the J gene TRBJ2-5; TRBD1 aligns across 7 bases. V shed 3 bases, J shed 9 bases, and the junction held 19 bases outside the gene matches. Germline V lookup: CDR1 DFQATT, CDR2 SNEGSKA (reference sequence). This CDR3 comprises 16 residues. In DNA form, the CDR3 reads TGCAGTGCTAGCGTTCCAAACAGGGGAAGCTTCGGAGCCCAGTACTTC. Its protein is CSASVPNRGSFGAQYF.